These T cell receptor beta chains were read from a single sample in a study of blood T cell repertoires in COVID-19. TCRdb's table, derived via immunoSEQ multiplex PCR, lists solely in-frame clones and lacks some. The sample lists a few hundred thousand clones, 80% to 90% occurring once. The sample comprised peripheral blood. These receptors all stem from a man in his forties or fifties with acute or convalescent COVID-19. The CDR3 runs from the conserved cysteine through the conserved F or W. The order of the fields is clone size, D gene, V gene, J gene, CDR3 length, CDR3 DNA, CDR3 protein. D genes are given only for firm matches. Clone size is stated in some rows and not others, as once, few, many or a class when expanded.

>once|TRBD1|TRBV19|TRBJ1-2|15
TGTGCCAGCCGACAGGGGGAATTAGCTAACTATGGCTACACCTTC
CASRQGELANYGYTF
>NA|NA|TRBV12-5|TRBJ1-1|13
TGTGCTAGTGCCCTGGAGCAGGGAACTGAAGCTTTCTTT
CASALEQGTEAFF
>NA|NA|TRBV7-2|TRBJ1-2|14
TGTGCCAGCAGCTTACGCCGGCAGGACTATGGCTACACCTTC
CASSLRRQDYGYTF
>once|NA|TRBV20-1|TRBJ2-1|15
TGCAGTGCCAGTTCCGGGACTCCGAAGAACAATGAGCAGTTCTTC
CSASSGTPKNNEQFF
>NA|NA|TRBV9|TRBJ2-1|15
TGTGCCAGCAGCGTCGGGGTTAATGCCTACAATGAGCAGTTCTTC
CASSVGVNAYNEQFF
>NA|NA|TRBV3-1/TRBV3-2|TRBJ1-2|15
TGTGCCAGCAGCCAAATGATAAGTGGGGGCTCTGGCTACACCTTC
CASSQMISGGSGYTF
>NA|TRBD1|TRBV13|TRBJ1-4|15
TGTGCCAGCAGCTTGTCGGGACAGGGGTCCGGGGAACTGTTTTTT
CASSLSGQGSGELFF
>once|NA|TRBV7-9|TRBJ1-5|14
TGTGCCAGCAGCTCAACAGATAGCAATCAGCCCCAGCATTTT
CASSSTDSNQPQHF
>NA|NA|TRBV29-1|TRBJ1-1|14
TGCAGCGTTGACAGGGGAGGGGGTAACACTGAAGCTTTCTTT
CSVDRGGGNTEAFF
>NA|NA|TRBV27|TRBJ1-5|14
TGTGCCAGCGGAGCGGCAGGAGACAATCAGCCCCAGCATTTT
CASGAAGDNQPQHF
>NA|TRBD2|TRBV4-1|TRBJ2-7|18
TGCGCCAGCAGCCAAGCTCCTACTAGCGGGACCTTCTCCTACGAGCAGTACTTC
CASSQAPTSGTFSYEQYF
>few|NA|TRBV6-5|TRBJ1-2|14
TGTGCCAGCACGACGTCGGGCAGGGAGGATGGCTACACCTTC
CASTTSGREDGYTF
>NA|TRBD2|TRBV27|TRBJ2-3|17
TGTGCCAGCAGTTTGAGGGTCGGAGCGGGAGGGTCAGATACGCAGTATTTT
CASSLRVGAGGSDTQYF
>NA|TRBD1|TRBV2|TRBJ1-5|16
TGTGCCAGCATGGTGGGACAGGGGATGGGGAATCAGCCCCAGCATTTT
CASMVGQGMGNQPQHF
>NA|TRBD1|TRBV7-2|TRBJ2-7|16
TGTGCCAGCAGCTTAGCAGGGGGCGGCCCCCTATGGGAGCAGTACTTC
CASSLAGGGPLWEQYF
>NA|TRBD2|TRBV11-2|TRBJ2-1|16
TGTGCCAGCAGCTTATACACTAGCGGGAGAGGCAATGAGCAGTTCTTC
CASSLYTSGRGNEQFF
>NA|TRBD1|TRBV7-2|TRBJ1-2|18
TGTGCCAGCAGCTTAGTCCGGGACAGGGGGCTCATTAACTATGGCTACACCTTC
CASSLVRDRGLINYGYTF
>NA|NA|TRBV9|TRBJ2-7|16
TGTGCCAGCAGCGCCAGACGAGGAGGGGACGGCTACGAGCAGTACTTC
CASSARRGGDGYEQYF
>few|NA|TRBV27|TRBJ2-2|14
TGTGCCAGCAGCTTGGCGGGGCAAACCGGGGAGCTGTTTTTT
CASSLAGQTGELFF
>NA|TRBD1|TRBV30|TRBJ2-7|13
TGTGCCTGGAGTAAGGGGGCCACCTACGAGCAGTACTTC
CAWSKGATYEQYF
>NA|NA|TRBV29-1|TRBJ1-1|11
TGCAGCGTGGTACAGAACACTGAAGCTTTCTTT
CSVVQNTEAFF
>NA|NA|TRBV6-6|TRBJ1-5|15
TGTGCCAGCAGTTATCTCGGCAGGGGCAATCAGCCCCAGCATTTT
CASSYLGRGNQPQHF
>few|NA|TRBV3-1/TRBV3-2|TRBJ1-1|14
TGTGCCAGCAGCCAAGTAGGGGCGAGGACTGAAGCTTTCTTT
CASSQVGARTEAFF
>NA|NA|TRBV6-5|TRBJ2-2|14
TGTGCCAGCGGCGGGATCTGGGGGACCGGGGAGCTGTTTTTT
CASGGIWGTGELFF
>NA|NA|TRBV7-3|TRBJ1-6|14
TGTGCCAGCAGTCCAGGGGTGGAGAATTCACCCCTCCACTTT
CASSPGVENSPLHF
>NA|NA|TRBV12-5|TRBJ1-2|15
TGTGCTAGTGGTTTGGTTGTGCCGACACTCTATGGCTACACCTTC
CASGLVVPTLYGYTF
>NA|NA|TRBV29-1|TRBJ2-7|13
TGCAGCGTTGTGGAGGGGCACAGGAACGAGCAGTACTTC
CSVVEGHRNEQYF
>few|TRBD1|TRBV2|TRBJ2-1|14
TGTGCCAGCAGTGTGCAGACAGGGCTACGCCAGCAGTTCTTC
CASSVQTGLRQQFF
>NA|NA|TRBV15|TRBJ1-5|14
TGTGCCACCAGCATTGGGCAGGGCGATCAGCCCCAGCATTTT
CATSIGQGDQPQHF
>NA|NA|TRBV23-1|TRBJ1-5|15
TGCGCCAGCAGTCAATCGAGGTCAGGGGATCAGCCCCAGCATTTT
CASSQSRSGDQPQHF
>NA|NA|TRBV11-2|TRBJ1-3|14
TGTGCCAGCAGCTCAACAGGCTCTGGAAACACCATATATTTT
CASSSTGSGNTIYF
>NA|NA|TRBV5-1|TRBJ1-1|14
TGCGCCAGCAGTCGCGACTATGAGGGAAGGAGAGCTTTCTTT
CASSRDYEGRRAFF
>NA|TRBD1|TRBV5-5|TRBJ1-6|15
TGTGCCAGCAGTTTTACAGGGGACGGTGGTTCACCCCTCCACTTT
CASSFTGDGGSPLHF
>NA|NA|TRBV3-1/TRBV3-2|TRBJ2-7|11
TGTGCCAGCGCAGGGTTTTACGAGCAGTACTTC
CASAGFYEQYF
>NA|NA|TRBV27|TRBJ1-5|13
TGTGCCAGCAGTCCCAGGGGTGATCAGCCCCAGCATTTT
CASSPRGDQPQHF
>NA|NA|TRBV3-1/TRBV3-2|TRBJ1-3|16
TGTGCCAGCAGCGAGATCCCGGGGGGCACTGGAAACACCATATATTTT
CASSEIPGGTGNTIYF
>once|NA|TRBV4-1|TRBJ1-1|14
TGCGCCAGCAGCCTTCCCAGTATGAACACTGAAGCTTTCTTT
CASSLPSMNTEAFF
>NA|NA|TRBV15|TRBJ2-3|13
TGTGCCACCAGCAAAGACGGGTTAGAGACGCAGTATTTT
CATSKDGLETQYF
>NA|TRBD1|TRBV7-2|TRBJ2-7|14
TGTGCCAGCACCGCGACGGGGACAGGGGGAGAGCAGTACTTC
CASTATGTGGEQYF
>few|TRBD1|TRBV27|TRBJ2-7|16
TGTGCCAGCAGTTTATGGAGGACAGGGCAGTTCTACGAGCAGTACTTC
CASSLWRTGQFYEQYF